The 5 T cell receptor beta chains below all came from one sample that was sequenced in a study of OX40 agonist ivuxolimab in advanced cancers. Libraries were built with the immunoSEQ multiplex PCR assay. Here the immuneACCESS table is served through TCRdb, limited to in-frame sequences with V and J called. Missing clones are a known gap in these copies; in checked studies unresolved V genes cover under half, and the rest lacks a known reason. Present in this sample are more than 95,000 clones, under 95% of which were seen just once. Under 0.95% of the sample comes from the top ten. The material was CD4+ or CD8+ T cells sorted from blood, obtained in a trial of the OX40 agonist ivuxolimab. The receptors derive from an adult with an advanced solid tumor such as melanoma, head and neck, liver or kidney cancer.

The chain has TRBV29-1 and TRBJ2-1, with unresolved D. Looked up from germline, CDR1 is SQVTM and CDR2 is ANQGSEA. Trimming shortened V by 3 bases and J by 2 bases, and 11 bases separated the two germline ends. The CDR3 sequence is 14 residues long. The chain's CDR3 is CSVEGSQTYNEQFF. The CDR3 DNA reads TGCAGCGTTGAGGGTTCACAGACCTACAATGAGCAGTTCTTC.

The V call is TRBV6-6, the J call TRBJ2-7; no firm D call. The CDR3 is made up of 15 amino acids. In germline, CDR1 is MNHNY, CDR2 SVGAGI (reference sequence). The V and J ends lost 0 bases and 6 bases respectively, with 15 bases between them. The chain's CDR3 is CASSYSPSSPREQYF. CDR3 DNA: TGTGCCAGCAGTTACTCTCCGAGTTCCCCTCGCGAGCAGTACTTC.

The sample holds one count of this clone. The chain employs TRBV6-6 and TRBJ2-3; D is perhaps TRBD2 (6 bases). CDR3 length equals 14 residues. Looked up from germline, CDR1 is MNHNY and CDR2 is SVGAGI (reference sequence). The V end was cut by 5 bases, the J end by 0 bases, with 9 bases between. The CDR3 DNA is TGTGCCAGCAGTCGCGGGGCCAGCACAGATACGCAGTATTTT. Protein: CASSRGASTDTQYF.

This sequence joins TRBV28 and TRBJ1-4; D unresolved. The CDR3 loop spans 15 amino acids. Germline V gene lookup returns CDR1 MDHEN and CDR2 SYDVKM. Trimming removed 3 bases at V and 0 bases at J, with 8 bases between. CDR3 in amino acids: CASSFNGATNEKLFF. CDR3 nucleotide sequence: TGTGCCAGCAGTTTCAACGGGGCAACTAATGAAAAACTGTTTTTT.

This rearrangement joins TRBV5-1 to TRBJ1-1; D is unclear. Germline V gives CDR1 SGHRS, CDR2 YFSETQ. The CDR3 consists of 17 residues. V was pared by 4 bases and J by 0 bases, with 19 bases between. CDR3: CASSGGIHGSMNTEAFF. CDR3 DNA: TGCGCCAGCAGCGGCGGTATCCATGGCTCCATGAACACTGAAGCTTTCTTT.